Below, 3 T cell receptor beta chains from the same sample are listed, as sequenced in a study of identical twins. TCRdb analysed the 5' RACE reads with MiXCR anew, one entry per CDR3 protein. The sample records under 800,000 distinct CDR3 sequences, 21% being singletons. The sample was also reused in another study, on T cells expressing NK-cell markers.

Sequences were obtained from PBMCs. These receptors all stem from a woman aged 18-29 years in good health.

This chain links TRBV5-1 with TRBJ2-7; perhaps TRBD2 as D (7 bases). V shed 4 bases and J shed 3 bases, with 20 bases lying between them. Germline V gene data show CDR1 as SGHRS and CDR2 as YFSETQ. The CDR3 consists of 16 residues. The CDR3: CASSQGGGLQLYEQYF. The CDR3 DNA reads as TGCGCCAGCAGCCAAGGGGGGGGACTCCAACTCTACGAGCAGTACTTC. Variable domain in full (rest from reference TRBV5-1 and TRBJ2-7): KAGVTQTPRYLIKTRGQQVTLSCSPISGHRSVSWYQQTPGQGLQFLFEYFSETQRNKGNFPGRFSGRQFSNSRSEMNVSTLELGDSALYLCASSQGGGLQLYEQYFGPGTRLTVT.

The chain combines TRBV6-5 with TRBJ1-1; 7 nucleotides line up with TRBD1. Germline CDR1 is MNHEY and CDR2 is SVGAGI. Unmatched junction bases numbered 7, after V lost 0 bases and J lost 6 bases. This CDR3 is built from 15 residues. This CDR3 reads CASSYSRDRGPEAFF. The CDR3 coding sequence is TGTGCCAGCAGTTACTCACGGGACAGAGGTCCTGAAGCTTTCTTT.

Many counts were recorded for this clonotype. The chain joins TRBV10-3 to TRBJ2-7; 7 bases align to TRBD1. With 7 bases clipped from V and 6 bases from J, the junction kept 6 bases outside the gene matches. This CDR3 spans 12 amino acids. The V gene's germline CDR1 is ENHRY and CDR2 SYGVKD. The CDR3 DNA follows: TGTGCCATCACCGAAGACAGGGCCGAGCAGTACTTC. Its protein product is CAITEDRAEQYF.